The 14 T cell receptor beta chains below were found in one sample sequenced in a study of blood T cell repertoires in COVID-19. The repertoire was sequenced with immunoSEQ multiplex PCR; TCRdb's copy has only in-frame clones and lacks some. The table has tens of thousands of clones, roughly four fifths seen once. Material: peripheral blood. These receptors all come from a human donor in a cohort sampled during active COVID-19.

V and J are TRBV2 and TRBJ1-3, with 7 bases identical to TRBD1. CDR3 length: 16 residues. Germline loops: CDR1 SNHLY, CDR2 FYNNEI. Trimming at V came to 4 bases and at J to 0 bases, leaving 6 bases not matched to a gene. The CDR3 region is CASSAARTGSGNTIYF. DNA of the CDR3: TGTGCCAGCAGTGCAGCCAGGACAGGCTCTGGAAACACCATATATTTT.

This clone showed up just a few times. The V call is TRBV30, the J call TRBJ1-5; TRBD1 might be the D (6 bases). V was clipped by 2 bases and J by 1 base, with 12 bases between them. The CDR3 length is 15 residues. Per the germline V gene, CDR1 is GTSNPN and CDR2 is SVGIG (reference sequence). Here the CDR3 reads CAWSNGGASNQPQHF. For the CDR3, the DNA is TGTGCCTGGAGTAATGGGGGGGCGAGCAATCAGCCCCAGCATTTT.

The chain joins TRBV5-1 to TRBJ2-1; the match to TRBD2 covers 11 bases. The CDR3 is 18 residues long. J gave up 0 bases and V 1 base, and 6 bases lay outside the gene matches. The germline V gene has CDR1 SGHRS and CDR2 YFSETQ. CDR3 nucleotide sequence: TGCGCCAGCAGCTTGACTAGCGGGGGCCCGAGCTCCTACAATGAGCAGTTCTTC. Its translation is CASSLTSGGPSSYNEQFF. Variable domain in full (rest from reference TRBV5-1 and TRBJ2-1): KAGVTQTPRYLIKTRGQQVTLSCSPISGHRSVSWYQQTPGQGLQFLFEYFSETQRNKGNFPGRFSGRQFSNSRSEMNVSTLELGDSALYLCASSLTSGGPSSYNEQFFGPGTRLTVL.

The rearrangement uses TRBV11-2 and TRBJ2-2; possibly TRBD1 for D (6 bases). Germline-derived CDR1 and CDR2 are SGHAT and FQNNGV. The CDR3 is 14 residues long. The V gene lost 5 bases and the J gene lost 6 bases, with 13 bases spanning the gap. The CDR3 nucleotides are TGTGCCAGCAGCCCAGATGGGGGCCCCGGGGAGCTGTTTTTT. Its protein is CASSPDGGPGELFF.

The rearrangement links TRBV2 to TRBJ1-5, with a weak D call TRBD1 (5 bases). Between the trimmed V and J ends, which lost 0 bases and 3 bases, there was a span of 9 bases. The CDR3 totals 15 residues. Germline CDR1 is SNHLY and CDR2 is FYNNEI. Written as DNA, the CDR3 is TGTGCCAGCAGTGAAGCGGGACTGAACAATCAGCCCCAGCATTTT. This gives the protein CASSEAGLNNQPQHF. The full variable domain, its missing parts supplied by reference TRBV2 and TRBJ1-5, is EPEVTQTPSHQVTQMGQEVILRCVPISNHLYFYWYRQILGQKVEFLVSFYNNEISEKSEIFDDQFSVERPDGSNFTLKIRSTKLEDSAMYFCASSEAGLNNQPQHFGDGTRLSIL.

This clone has just one count. The chain employs TRBV6-5 and TRBJ2-5; maybe TRBD1 (5 bases). Trimming left V 5 bases short and J 5 bases short, with 12 bases between. CDR3 length: 13 residues. Germline V gene sequence: CDR1 MNHEY, CDR2 SVGAGI. The CDR3 bases are TGTGCCAGCAGTCTCAGGGCGGCGGAGACCCAGTACTTC. This encodes CASSLRAAETQYF.

The genes are TRBV2 and TRBJ2-7; 9 bases map to TRBD2. Germline CDR1 reads SNHLY; CDR2 reads FYNNEI. Trimming at V came to 3 bases and at J to 2 bases, leaving 5 bases not matched to a gene. CDR3 length: 15 amino acids. The CDR3 loop reads CASSEGGGAPYEQYF. CDR3 DNA sequence: TGTGCCAGCAGTGAGGGCGGGGGGGCTCCCTACGAGCAGTACTTC.

The chain employs TRBV7-2 and TRBJ2-7, with D perhaps matching TRBD2 (5 bases). The CDR3 is 15 residues long. V shed 1 base and J shed 1 base, with 11 bases lying between them. CDR1 and CDR2 (germline): SGHTA, FQGNSA. DNA for the CDR3: TGTGCCAGCAGCTTAGTCGCAGAGGGTTCCTACGAGCAGTACTTC. This sequence encodes CASSLVAEGSYEQYF. Combining the CDR3 with reference TRBV7-2 and TRBJ2-7 gives the whole variable domain GAGVSQSPSNKVTEKGKDVELRCDPISGHTALYWYRQSLGQGLEFLIYFQGNSAPDKSGLPSDRFSAERTGGSVSTLTIQRTQQEDSAVYLCASSLVAEGSYEQYFGPGTRLTVT.

The chain links TRBV11-2 to TRBJ1-2; maybe TRBD1 (5 bases). The germline gives CDR1 SGHAT, CDR2 FQNNGV. V shed 4 bases and J shed 2 bases, with 17 bases lying between them. CDR3 size: 16 residues. CDR3 DNA sequence: TGTGCCAGCAGCTCCCCGGGAGCAGGGCGCAACTATGGCTACACCTTC. This encodes CASSSPGAGRNYGYTF.

The chain combines TRBV25-1 with TRBJ2-6, with D perhaps TRBD1 (6 bases). Trimming left V 7 bases short and J 3 bases short, with 13 bases between. CDR1 is MGHDK, CDR2 SYGVNS, per germline. The length of the CDR3 is 15 residues. CDR3 residues: CASTAGVGGANVLTF. CDR3 in DNA: TGTGCCAGCACGGCAGGGGTTGGTGGGGCCAACGTCCTGACTTTC.

This chain connects TRBV27 to TRBJ1-5; weak D call: TRBD1 (5 bases). CDR3 length: 15 amino acids. V dropped 7 bases and J dropped 1 base, with 14 bases sitting between them. CDR1 is MNHEY and CDR2 is SMNVEV in the germline V gene (reference sequence). CDR3 region: CASIPTWGSNQPQHF. The CDR3 nucleotides are TGTGCCAGCATCCCCACTTGGGGCAGCAATCAGCCCCAGCATTTT.

The V and J genes are TRBV7-2 and TRBJ1-2, with 7 positions matching TRBD1. CDR1 and CDR2 (germline): SGHTA, FQGNSA. The V gene end was trimmed by 5 bases and the J gene end by 1 base; junction bases not matched to a gene: 4. The length of the CDR3 is 14 residues. The CDR3 reads CASSPRQGNYGYTF. CDR3 nucleotide sequence: TGTGCCAGCAGCCCCAGACAGGGTAACTATGGCTACACCTTC.

The V call is TRBV23-1, the J call TRBJ1-2; D remains unclear. TRBV23-1 is recorded as an ORF, its role being uncertain. V dropped 8 bases and J dropped 7 bases, with 17 bases sitting between them. There are 13 residues in the CDR3. The DNA for the CDR3 is TGCGCCAGCGATGGGCCCGTCGGTCGTGGCTACACCTTC. Residues: CASDGPVGRGYTF.

The chain uses TRBV2 and TRBJ2-3; 9 nucleotides agree with TRBD2. Trimming at V came to 7 bases and at J to 0 bases, leaving 11 bases not matched to a gene. The CDR3 covers 17 residues. The germline gives CDR1 SNHLY, CDR2 FYNNEI. The chain's CDR3 is CASKVSGGPLSTDTQYF. In DNA form, the CDR3 reads TGTGCCAGCAAAGTTAGCGGGGGCCCTCTAAGCACAGATACGCAGTATTTT.